This is a list of T cell receptor beta chains from one sample in a study of glioma-infiltrating T cells after dendritic cell vaccination. Using immunoSEQ multiplex PCR, the repertoire was profiled, and TCRdb retains in-frame clones only, with some absent. Here the sample spans tens of thousands of clones, about 84% being singletons. The source material was blood, sampled before dendritic cell vaccination. The receptor source for this set is a human donor with glioblastoma. Both conserved end residues are part of each CDR3. D genes are given only for firm matches.

V	J	D	CDR3
TRBV9	TRBJ1-1	TRBD1	CASSPRVPGQGWHTEAFF
TRBV5-1	TRBJ2-3	NA	CASSPDSFGTQYF
TRBV6-1	TRBJ2-2	NA	CASSERDNGELFF
TRBV5-1	TRBJ2-2	TRBD2	CASSSNPSGGAPGELFF
TRBV5-1	TRBJ2-1	NA	CASSPLAQYNEQFF
TRBV18	TRBJ1-3	NA	CASYTQGVVGNTIYF
TRBV25-1	TRBJ1-2	NA	CASSESRNYGYTF
TRBV28	TRBJ2-7	TRBD1	CASRRQGDSYEQYF
TRBV7-2	TRBJ1-5	NA	CASSFRGNQPQHF
TRBV11-2	NA	NA	CASSFGGFSYEQYF
TRBV23-1	TRBJ2-7	TRBD1	CASSQGRTGYYEQYF
TRBV18	TRBJ2-4	NA	CASSPAGVRGNIQYF
TRBV7-9	TRBJ2-5	NA	CASSLARDQETQYF
TRBV27	TRBJ2-7	NA	CASSPSEGGVSYEQYF
TRBV6-5	TRBJ2-7	NA	CASSYSIGGGWEQYF
TRBV10-3	TRBJ1-6	TRBD1	CAISEGQGFSYNSPLHF
TRBV5-1	TRBJ2-7	TRBD2	CASSTSSGSHSYEQYF
TRBV18	TRBJ1-1	TRBD1	CASSSGQTNTEAFF
TRBV18	TRBJ2-5	NA	CASSLTRETQYF
TRBV7-2	TRBJ2-7	TRBD2	CASSRWGGGSYEQYF
TRBV28	TRBJ1-5	NA	CASSPRQKGQPQHF
TRBV7-2	TRBJ1-1	NA	CASSLGSLAFF
TRBV27	TRBJ1-3	TRBD1	CASSLQGAGNTIYF
TRBV9	TRBJ2-7	NA	CASSVALPGVDEQYF
TRBV11-2	TRBJ1-2	TRBD1	CASSFWTGSGYTF
TRBV21-1	TRBJ1-3	NA	CASNQFPGLPGNTIYF
TRBV19	TRBJ1-2	NA	CASSIERERNYGYTF
TRBV28	TRBJ2-5	NA	CASSPPPIRAALVSQYF
TRBV5-4	TRBJ2-3	TRBD2	CASSLTSGITDTQYF
TRBV2	TRBJ1-1	NA	CASRPDTSNTEAFF
TRBV28	TRBJ2-1	TRBD2	CASSPGLSYNEQFF
TRBV6-5	TRBJ1-2	TRBD1	CASREGAQGIYGYTF
TRBV7-9	TRBJ2-7	NA	CASSSLDGSSYEQYF
TRBV5-1	TRBJ1-3	TRBD1	CASSLQGQNSGNTIYF
TRBV5-1	TRBJ2-5	TRBD2	CASSYSSGGGQETQYF